What follows are 16 T cell receptor beta chains derived from one specimen sequenced in a study of shared clonotypes between healthy human individuals (TCRdb year 2020). Libraries came from the immunoSEQ multiplex PCR assay. Not all clones reach the TCRdb copy of this immuneACCESS table, which keeps in-frame sequences only. Checked studies attribute under half of the gap to unresolved V genes and leave the rest unexplained. In this sample the table shows about 470,000 clones, roughly three quarters of which occur a single time. The ten largest clonotypes hold about 13% of the sample. Sample: PBMCs. These receptor sequences come from a woman aged 40 to 50 in good health. Some clones in this sample may be carry-over from other donors' samples.

The CDR3 loop reads CASSPGGRYTDTQYF. The CDR3 region has the DNA TGTGCCAGCAGCCCCGGGGGTCGATACACAGATACGCAGTATTTT. V usage is TRBV4-2 and J usage is TRBJ2-3; D is perhaps TRBD2 (6 bases). Germline V gene data show CDR1 as LGHNA and CDR2 as YNFKEQ. This CDR3 has 15 amino acids. Trimming took 4 bases from V and 2 from J, leaving 13 bases between them.

This chain connects TRBV7-9 to TRBJ1-1, with D tentatively TRBD1 (5 bases). The CDR3 length is 12 residues. In germline, CDR1 is SEHNR, CDR2 FQNEAQ (reference sequence). The V gene lost 5 bases and the J gene lost 3 bases, with 7 bases spanning the gap. Written as DNA, the CDR3 is TGTGCCAGCAGCATAGGGGACACTGAAGCTTTCTTT. It codes for CASSIGDTEAFF.

A remark on this clone: The junction departs from the called germline gene at one end, perhaps through a read error. The chain joins TRBV11-2 to TRBJ1-5, with 7 bases lining up with TRBD1. This CDR3 spans 15 amino acids. Germline CDR1 SGHAT, CDR2 FQNNGV. The CDR3 sequence is CASSLEGGARQPQHF. The CDR3 DNA reads TGTGCCAGCAGCTTAGAAGGGGGCGCGAGACAGCCTCAGCATTTT.

V is TRBV6-1 and J is TRBJ2-2; TRBD1 is a possible D gene (6 bases). The V and J ends lost 4 bases and 6 bases respectively, with 15 bases between them. CDR1 and CDR2 from the germline V gene are MNHNS and SASEGT. This CDR3 region has 15 residues. CDR3 loop: CASSALRGFAGELFF. CDR3 bases: TGTGCCAGCAGTGCCCTAAGGGGGTTTGCCGGGGAGCTGTTTTTT.

In this sample, this clone turned up a few times. CDR3 coding DNA: TGTGCCAGTAGTATAGGGACCTTCGGCGGGGAGCTGTTTTTT. Amino acid sequence: CASSIGTFGGELFF. The V call is TRBV19, the J call TRBJ2-2; D is unresolved. The CDR3 is 14 residues long. V lost 1 base, J lost 7 bases, and 10 bases lay in between. Per germline, CDR1 LNHDA and CDR2 SQIVND (reference sequence).

V usage is TRBV30 and J usage is TRBJ2-4; maybe TRBD1 (6 bases). CDR1 GTSNPN and CDR2 SVGIG come from the germline V gene (reference sequence). This CDR3 comprises 14 residues. Trimming took 5 bases from V and 6 from J, leaving 17 bases between them. This CDR3 reads CAWGPQGMGNIQYF. DNA for the CDR3: TGTGCCTGGGGACCTCAGGGGATGGGAAACATTCAGTACTTC.

V usage is TRBV7-9 and J usage is TRBJ2-3, with D perhaps being TRBD1 or TRBD2 (5 bases each). V was pared by 5 bases and J by 4 bases, with 19 bases between. The CDR3 has 16 residues. Germline loops: CDR1 SEHNR, CDR2 FQNEAQ (reference sequence). The CDR3 nucleotides read TGTGCCAGCAGCCCCCTACGGACGGGGCCCGCAGATACGCAGTATTTT. It encodes CASSPLRTGPADTQYF.

The genes are TRBV11-2 and TRBJ2-5; D unresolved. The V end lost 1 base, the J end lost 3 bases, and 12 bases lay between the germline ends. CDR1 is SGHAT, CDR2 FQNNGV, per germline. This CDR3 has 15 amino acids. The CDR3 nucleotides read TGTGCCAGCAGCTTAGTCGGCAGGCGAGAAGAGACCCAGTACTTC. This sequence encodes CASSLVGRREETQYF.

As concerns this clone: Other DNA variants within this sample encode the same CDR3. The chain combines TRBV28 with TRBJ2-7, with D perhaps TRBD1 (6 bases). V lost 5 bases to trimming and J lost 6 bases, with 8 bases between them. The CDR3 is 11 residues long. CDR1 MDHEN and CDR2 SYDVKM come from the germline V gene. CDR3: CASSQGFEQYF. The CDR3 DNA reads TGTGCCAGCAGTCAGGGGTTCGAGCAGTACTTC.

This clone appeared once. CDR3 region: CASSRGGTYEQYF. The CDR3 DNA sequence: TGTGCCAGCAGCAGGGGAGGGACCTACGAGCAGTACTTC. This sequence joins TRBV27 and TRBJ2-7, with a weak D call TRBD2 (7 bases). The CDR3 spans 13 residues. Germline V CDR1 and CDR2: MNHEY, SMNVEV (reference sequence). Trimming stripped 6 bases from V and 2 bases from J, with 11 bases between.

J is TRBJ2-2 and V is TRBV19; D gene unclear. Trimming removed 7 bases from V and 2 bases from J, with 11 bases in between. From germline, CDR1 is LNHDA and CDR2 SQIVND (reference sequence). CDR3 length: 14 residues. The CDR3 sequence: CASNLGPNTGELFF. CDR3 DNA sequence: TGTGCCAGTAATCTGGGCCCCAACACCGGGGAGCTGTTTTTT.

The CDR3 DNA reads as TGTGCCAGCAGCTTAAATCGAGATACGCAGTATTTT. Amino acid sequence: CASSLNRDTQYF. The chain links TRBV11-3 to TRBJ2-3; D uncertain. With 2 bases removed from V and 5 bases from J, the gap between germline ends came to 5 bases. Germline CDR1 is SGHNT and CDR2 is YENEEA. This CDR3 has 12 amino acids. Together with reference TRBV11-3 and TRBJ2-3, the CDR3 gives the full variable domain: EAGVVQSPRYKIIEKKQPVAFWCNPISGHNTLYWYLQNLGQGPELLIRYENEEAVDDSQLPKDRFSAERLKGVDSTLKIQPAELGDSAVYLCASSLNRDTQYFGPGTRLTVL.

In this sample, this clone turned up once. The chain is built from TRBV10-3 and TRBJ1-1, with D possibly matching TRBD1 (5 bases). The CDR3 covers 14 residues. CDR1 is ENHRY, CDR2 SYGVKD, per germline. The V gene lost 5 bases and the J gene lost 0 bases, with 10 bases spanning the gap. In nucleotides, the CDR3 is TGTGCCATCAGTTCCGAAGGGGTGAACACTGAAGCTTTCTTT. This gives the protein CAISSEGVNTEAFF.

The chain is built from TRBV5-1 and TRBJ1-4, with 7 bases that match TRBD1. CDR3 size: 14 residues. Germline V gene lookup returns CDR1 SGHRS and CDR2 YFSETQ. J was trimmed by 6 bases and V by 5 bases; bases with no gene match: 7. For the CDR3, the DNA is TGCGCCAGCAGATTTGGACAGGCCGATGAAAAACTGTTTTTT. Translated: CASRFGQADEKLFF.

The gene calls are TRBV4-2 and TRBJ2-3, with TRBD2 identical over 8 bases. From germline, CDR1 is LGHNA and CDR2 YNFKEQ. V dropped 1 base and J dropped 7; count of bases not matched to a gene: 10. The CDR3 length is 16 residues. CDR3 in amino acids: CASSQVDGRAQNTQYF. The CDR3 bases are TGTGCCAGCAGCCAAGTGGACGGGAGGGCCCAAAATACGCAGTATTTT.

V gene TRBV7-9 combines with J gene TRBJ2-4, with TRBD2 as a possible D gene (5 bases). The germline V gene has CDR1 SEHNR and CDR2 FQNEAQ (reference sequence). V gave up 7 bases and J gave up 2 bases, with 15 bases separating them. This CDR3 spans 15 amino acids. The CDR3 loop reads CASTSSGETKNIQYF. The DNA for the CDR3 is TGTGCCAGCACTTCCAGTGGGGAGACCAAAAACATTCAGTACTTC.